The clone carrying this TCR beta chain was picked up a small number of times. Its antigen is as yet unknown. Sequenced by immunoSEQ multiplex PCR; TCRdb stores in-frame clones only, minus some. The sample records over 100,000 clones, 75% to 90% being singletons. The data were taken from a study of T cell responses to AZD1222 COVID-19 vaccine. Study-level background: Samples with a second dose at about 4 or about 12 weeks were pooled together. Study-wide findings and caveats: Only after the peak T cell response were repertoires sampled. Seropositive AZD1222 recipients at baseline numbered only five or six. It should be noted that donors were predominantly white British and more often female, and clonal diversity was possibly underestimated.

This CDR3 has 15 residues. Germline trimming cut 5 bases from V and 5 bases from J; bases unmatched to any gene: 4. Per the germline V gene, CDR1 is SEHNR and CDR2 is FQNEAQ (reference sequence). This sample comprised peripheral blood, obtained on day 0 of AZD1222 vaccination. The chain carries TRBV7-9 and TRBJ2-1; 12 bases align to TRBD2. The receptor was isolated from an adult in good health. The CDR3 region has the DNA TGTGCCAGCAGCCCTAGACTAGCGGGAGACAATGAGCAGTTCTTC. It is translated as CASSPRLAGDNEQFF.